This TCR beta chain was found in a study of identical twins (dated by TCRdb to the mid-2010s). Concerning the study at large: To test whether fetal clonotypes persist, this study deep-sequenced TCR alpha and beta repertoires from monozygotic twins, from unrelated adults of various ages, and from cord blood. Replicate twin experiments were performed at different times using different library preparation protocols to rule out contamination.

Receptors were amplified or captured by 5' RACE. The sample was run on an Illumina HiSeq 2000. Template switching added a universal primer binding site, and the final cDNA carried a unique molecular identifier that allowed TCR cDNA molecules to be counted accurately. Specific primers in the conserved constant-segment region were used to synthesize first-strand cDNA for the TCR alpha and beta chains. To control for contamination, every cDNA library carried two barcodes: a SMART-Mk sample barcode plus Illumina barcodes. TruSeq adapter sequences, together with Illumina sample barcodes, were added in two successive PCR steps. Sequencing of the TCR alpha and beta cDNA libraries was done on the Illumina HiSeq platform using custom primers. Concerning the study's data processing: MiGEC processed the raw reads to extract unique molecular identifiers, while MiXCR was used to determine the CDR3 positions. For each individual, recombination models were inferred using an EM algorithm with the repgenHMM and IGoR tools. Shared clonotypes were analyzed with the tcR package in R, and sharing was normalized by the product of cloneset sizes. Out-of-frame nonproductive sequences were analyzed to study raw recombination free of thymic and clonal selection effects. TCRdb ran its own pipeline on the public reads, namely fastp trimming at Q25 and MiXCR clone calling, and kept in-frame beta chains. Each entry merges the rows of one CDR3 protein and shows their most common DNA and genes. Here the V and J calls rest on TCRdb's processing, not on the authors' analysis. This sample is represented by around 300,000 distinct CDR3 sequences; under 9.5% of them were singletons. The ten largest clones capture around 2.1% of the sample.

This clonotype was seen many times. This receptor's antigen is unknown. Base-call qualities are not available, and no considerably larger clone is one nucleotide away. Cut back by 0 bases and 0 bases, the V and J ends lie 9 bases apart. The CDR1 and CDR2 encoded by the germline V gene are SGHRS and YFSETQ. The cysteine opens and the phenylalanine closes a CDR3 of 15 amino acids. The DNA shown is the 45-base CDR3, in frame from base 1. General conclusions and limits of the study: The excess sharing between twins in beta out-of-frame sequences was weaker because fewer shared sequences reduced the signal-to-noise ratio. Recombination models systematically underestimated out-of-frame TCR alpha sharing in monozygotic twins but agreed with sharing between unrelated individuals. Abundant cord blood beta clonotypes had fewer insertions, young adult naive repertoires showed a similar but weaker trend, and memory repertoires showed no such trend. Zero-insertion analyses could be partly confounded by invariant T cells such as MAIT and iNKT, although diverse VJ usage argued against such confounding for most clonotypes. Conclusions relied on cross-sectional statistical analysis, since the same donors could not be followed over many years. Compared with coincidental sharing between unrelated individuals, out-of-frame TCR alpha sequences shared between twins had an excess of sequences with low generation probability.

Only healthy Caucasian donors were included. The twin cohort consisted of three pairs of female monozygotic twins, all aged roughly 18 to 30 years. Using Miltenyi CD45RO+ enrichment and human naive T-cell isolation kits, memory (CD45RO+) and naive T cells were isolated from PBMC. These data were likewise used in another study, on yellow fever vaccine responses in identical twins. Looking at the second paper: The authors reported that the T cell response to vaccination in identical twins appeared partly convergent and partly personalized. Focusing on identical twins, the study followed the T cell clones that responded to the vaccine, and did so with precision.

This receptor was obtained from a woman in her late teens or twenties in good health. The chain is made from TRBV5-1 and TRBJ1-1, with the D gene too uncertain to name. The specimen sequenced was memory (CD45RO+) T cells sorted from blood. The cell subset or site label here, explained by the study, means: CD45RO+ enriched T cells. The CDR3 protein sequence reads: CASSLGRPMNTEAFF. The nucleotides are TGCGCCAGCAGCTTGGGACGGCCCATGAACACTGAAGCTTTCTTT.